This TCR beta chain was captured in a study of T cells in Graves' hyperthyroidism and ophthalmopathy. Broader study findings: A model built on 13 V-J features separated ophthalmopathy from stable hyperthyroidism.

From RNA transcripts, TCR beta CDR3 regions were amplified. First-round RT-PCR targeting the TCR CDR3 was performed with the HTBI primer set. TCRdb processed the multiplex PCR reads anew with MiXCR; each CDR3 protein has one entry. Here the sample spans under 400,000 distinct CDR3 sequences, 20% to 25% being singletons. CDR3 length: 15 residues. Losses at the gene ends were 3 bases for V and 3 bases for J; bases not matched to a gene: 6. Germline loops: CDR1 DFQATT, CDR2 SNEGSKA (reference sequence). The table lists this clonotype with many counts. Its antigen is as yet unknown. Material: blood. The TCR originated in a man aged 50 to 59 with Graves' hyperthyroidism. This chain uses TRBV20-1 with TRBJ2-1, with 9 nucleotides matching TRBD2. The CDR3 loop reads CSASPPAGGYNEQFF. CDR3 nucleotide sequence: TGCAGTGCTAGCCCCCCAGCGGGAGGCTACAATGAGCAGTTCTTC.